Detailed here is one TCR beta chain. TCRdb's table, derived via immunoSEQ multiplex PCR, lists solely in-frame clones and lacks some. The sample lists about 660,000 clones, roughly 88% occurring once. This entry belongs to a study of shared T cell receptors in the human thymus. The germline gives CDR1 MDHEN, CDR2 SYDVKM. The CDR3 runs to 15 residues. V shed 5 bases and J shed 2 bases, with 16 bases lying between them. These data also formed part of another study, on human thymus T cells. Per that paper: Having surgery to correct congenital heart defects, healthy Finnish infants acted as the donors. From resections taken during corrective heart surgery, the thymus tissue was obtained.

The sequence was obtained from a boy under three years old with a congenital heart defect. The specimen was thymocytes. The rearrangement uses TRBV28 and TRBJ2-7; D may be TRBD2 (6 bases). The CDR3 DNA is TGTGCCAGCAGTGAGCCGGGACTCCAAGCCTACGAGCAGTACTTC. It is translated as CASSEPGLQAYEQYF.